This entry lists 21 T cell receptor beta chains sequenced from one sample in a study of blood T cell repertoires in COVID-19. This table comes from immunoSEQ multiplex PCR, and its TCRdb copy is limited to in-frame clones, with some not included. The profile covers roughly 230,000 clones, with roughly 84% appearing a single time and approximately 3.8% taken by the ten largest. The sequencing input was peripheral blood. Receptor source: an elderly woman with acute or convalescent COVID-19.

Written as DNA, the CDR3 is TGTGCCAGTAGTATGACAGTTAACAATGAGCAGTTCTTC. It translates to CASSMTVNNEQFF. The rearrangement links TRBV19 to TRBJ2-1; D is possibly TRBD1 (5 bases). This CDR3 is 13 amino acids long. The germline V and J ends were trimmed by 3 bases and 5 bases, with 8 bases remaining between them. Germline loops: CDR1 LNHDA, CDR2 SQIVND (reference sequence).

The gene calls are TRBV2 and TRBJ2-5; D gene ambiguous. Trimming removed 3 bases from V and 1 base from J, with 12 bases in between. The CDR3 sequence is 15 residues long. The V gene's germline CDR1 is SNHLY and CDR2 FYNNEI. The CDR3 DNA reads TGTGCCAGCAGTGACCACAGAGCCACCCAAGAGACCCAGTACTTC. It is translated as CASSDHRATQETQYF.

V gene TRBV5-4 combines with J gene TRBJ2-1; 12 nucleotides agree with TRBD1. The junction had 5 bases not matched to a gene; V was cut back by 4 bases and J by 3 bases. Germline loops: CDR1 SGHNT, CDR2 YYREEE (reference sequence). This CDR3 is built from 16 residues. Here the CDR3 reads CASSGTGGWGYNEQFF. In nucleotides, the CDR3 is TGTGCCAGCAGCGGGACAGGGGGCTGGGGCTACAATGAGCAGTTCTTC.

This clone was found a few times. This sequence joins TRBV7-6 and TRBJ1-3; possible D gene TRBD1, 5 bases. Germline V gene lookup returns CDR1 SGHVS and CDR2 FNYEAQ. The CDR3 totals 15 residues. V was shortened by 2 bases and J by 4 bases, with 12 bases between the two germline ends. The CDR3 region is CASSLSRAVGNTIYF. The CDR3 coding sequence is TGTGCCAGCAGCTTATCCAGGGCGGTGGGAAACACCATATATTTT.

About this clone itself: Other DNA sequences in the same sample also yield this CDR3. As DNA, the CDR3 is TGTGCCAGCAGCCAAGGGGGATCGGGGGGCTACACCTTC. Its protein is CASSQGGSGGYTF. The chain carries TRBV3-1 (or the pseudogene TRBV3-2) and TRBJ1-2; D is undetermined. The CDR3 is made up of 13 amino acids. Per germline, CDR1 LGHDT and CDR2 YNNKEL (reference sequence). With 1 base removed from V and 8 bases from J, the gap between germline ends came to 11 bases.

The CDR3, as DNA: TGTGCCAGCAGTAAGACAGGCACAGATACGCAGTATTTT. It yields the protein CASSKTGTDTQYF. This chain joins TRBV7-9 and TRBJ2-3, with a tentative D call TRBD1 (5 bases). The V and J ends lost 6 bases and 1 base respectively, with 8 bases between them. CDR3 length: 13 amino acids. Germline values: CDR1 SEHNR, CDR2 FQNEAQ (reference sequence).

This clone has only one observation. V usage is TRBV30 and J usage is TRBJ2-3; 7 bases line up with TRBD2. J was trimmed by 4 bases and V by 0 bases; bases with no gene match: 1. The CDR3 covers 13 residues. CDR1 is GTSNPN and CDR2 is SVGIG in the germline V gene (reference sequence). CDR3: CAWSVRGADTQYF. The CDR3 DNA reads as TGTGCCTGGAGTGTACGGGGGGCAGATACGCAGTATTTT. Full variable domain (outside the CDR3, taken from reference TRBV30 and TRBJ2-3): SQTIHQWPATLVQPVGSPLSLECTVEGTSNPNLYWYRQAAGRGLQLLFYSVGIGQISSEVPQNLSASRPQDRQFILSSKKLLLSDSGFYLCAWSVRGADTQYFGPGTRLTVL.

V usage is TRBV21-1 and J usage is TRBJ2-5; TRBD2, the table's D call, lacks a check against the DNA. TRBV21-1 constitutes a pseudogene. There are 19 residues in the CDR3. CDR3 sequence: CASSKVLPGSGGAGETQYF. DNA for the CDR3: TGTGCCAGCAGCAAAGTTCTTCCGGGAAGCGGGGGGGCGGGAGAGACCCAGTACTTC.

V usage is TRBV19 and J usage is TRBJ1-5; no firm D call. The CDR3 contains 15 residues. The V gene's germline CDR1 is LNHDA and CDR2 SQIVND (reference sequence). V lost 3 bases to trimming and J lost 2 bases, with 11 bases between them. The DNA of the CDR3 is TGTGCCAGTAGTATTCGGACTAGGGGCAATCAGCCCCAGCATTTT. Protein product: CASSIRTRGNQPQHF.

V is TRBV2 and J is TRBJ2-3, with D possibly matching TRBD2 (6 bases). Germline V lookup: CDR1 SNHLY, CDR2 FYNNEI. The ends were cut back, 4 bases at V and 7 bases at J, with 15 bases in the middle. The length of the CDR3 is 14 residues. This CDR3 is CASSGPGGGNTQYF. The CDR3 DNA reads TGTGCCAGCAGTGGCCCCGGGGGTGGAAATACGCAGTATTTT.

The chain recombines TRBV28 with TRBJ1-5, with a tentative D call TRBD1 (5 bases). The CDR3 is 11 amino acids. Per germline, CDR1 MDHEN and CDR2 SYDVKM. The V end was cut by 4 bases, the J end by 15 bases, with 13 bases between. The CDR3 sequence: CASSWAGTPHF. CDR3 bases: TGTGCCAGCAGTTGGGCAGGGACTCCGCATTTT.

The rearrangement joins TRBV18 to TRBJ1-4; TRBD1 aligns across 7 bases. Germline V CDR1 and CDR2: KGHSH, LQKENI. CDR3 size: 15 residues. The V segment lost 1 base and the J segment 3 bases; nucleotides outside the gene matches: 2. CDR3 bases: TGTGCCAGCTCACCACAGGGGGCGGCTAATGAAAAACTGTTTTTT. Its protein product is CASSPQGAANEKLFF.

The CDR3 DNA follows: TGTGCCAGCAGCTTACTTGGGCTAGCGGGGGGGCCGAACACCGGGGAGCTGTTTTTT. Translation gives CASSLLGLAGGPNTGELFF. The rearrangement links TRBV7-6 to TRBJ2-2, with TRBD2 identical over 12 bases. CDR1 is SGHVS, CDR2 FNYEAQ, per germline. The J segment lost 0 bases and the V segment lost 2 bases, leaving 7 bases of the junction unmatched. The CDR3 is 19 residues long.

The chain is built from TRBV9 and TRBJ1-1, with D maybe TRBD1 (6 bases). Trimming shortened V by 0 bases and J by 4 bases, and 7 bases separated the two germline ends. Looked up from germline, CDR1 is SGDLS and CDR2 is YYNGEE. The CDR3 loop spans 13 amino acids. The CDR3 sequence: CASSVEGGTEAFF. The CDR3, as DNA: TGTGCCAGCAGCGTAGAAGGGGGCACTGAAGCTTTCTTT.

This clone was detected once. The V gene is TRBV5-1, the J gene TRBJ2-5, with 7 bases fitting TRBD2. The germline V gene has CDR1 SGHRS and CDR2 YFSETQ. This CDR3 has 14 amino acids. With V trimmed by 7 bases and J by 4 bases, 10 bases remained unmatched. The CDR3 DNA is TGCGCCAGCTCGGGACGGGGGGTATTAGAGACCCAGTACTTC. Amino acid sequence: CASSGRGVLETQYF.

This clone occurred a few times. The V gene is TRBV2, the J gene TRBJ1-2; 7 positions agree with TRBD1. J gave up 4 bases and V 2 bases, and 4 bases lay outside the gene matches. Germline V gene sequence: CDR1 SNHLY, CDR2 FYNNEI. CDR3 length: 14 amino acids. The CDR3 loop is CASSETGESYGYTF. In DNA, the CDR3 is TGTGCCAGCAGTGAAACAGGGGAGAGCTATGGCTACACCTTC. Full variable domain (outside the CDR3, taken from reference TRBV2 and TRBJ1-2): EPEVTQTPSHQVTQMGQEVILRCVPISNHLYFYWYRQILGQKVEFLVSFYNNEISEKSEIFDDQFSVERPDGSNFTLKIRSTKLEDSAMYFCASSETGESYGYTFGSGTRLTVV.

This clone was seen only once. The rearrangement joins TRBV19 to TRBJ2-3; TRBD2 agrees at 9 bases. The V gene end was trimmed by 4 bases and the J gene end by 0 bases; junction bases not matched to a gene: 2. The CDR3 is 15 amino acids. Germline V CDR1 and CDR2: LNHDA, SQIVND (reference sequence). The CDR3 nucleotides read TGTGCCAGTAGTACGACTAGCGGAAGCACAGATACGCAGTATTTT. Its translation: CASSTTSGSTDTQYF.

Concerning this clone itself: Other DNA sequences within the sample encode an identical CDR3. The V gene is TRBV24-1, the J gene TRBJ1-1; 8 bases agree with TRBD1. V trimming: 7 bases; J trimming: 1 base; junction bases outside the gene matches: 4. The CDR3 sequence is 14 residues long. Per germline, CDR1 KGHDR and CDR2 SFDVKD. Here the CDR3 DNA reads TGTGCCACCAGAGAAACAGGGGGGAACACTGAAGCTTTCTTT. The encoded protein is CATRETGGNTEAFF.

The J gene is TRBJ1-1, the V gene TRBV7-9; 12 nucleotides line up with TRBD1. The CDR3 contains 17 residues. V shed 5 bases, J shed 5 bases, and the junction held 12 bases outside the gene matches. Germline V gives CDR1 SEHNR, CDR2 FQNEAQ (reference sequence). In DNA, the CDR3 is TGTGCCAGCAGCCCTATAGGGACAGGGGGCCGGGAAACTGAAGCTTTCTTT. Translating it yields CASSPIGTGGRETEAFF.

This chain joins TRBV11-3 and TRBJ2-3; D perhaps matches TRBD1 (6 bases). This CDR3 spans 17 amino acids. CDR1 SGHNT and CDR2 YENEEA come from the germline V gene. V was trimmed by 5 bases and J by 0 bases, leaving 18 bases between them. CDR3 sequence reads: CASSLKLGHLSTDTQYF. The CDR3 DNA sequence: TGTGCCAGCAGCCTTAAGCTGGGACACCTTAGCACAGATACGCAGTATTTT.

The V and J genes are TRBV5-1 and TRBJ1-6; weak D call: TRBD1 (6 bases). The CDR3 runs 15 residues. CDR1 and CDR2 (germline): SGHRS, YFSETQ. CDR3 DNA sequence: TGCGCTTCGGGTCGAGGGGGCTCCTATAATTCACCCCTCCACTTT. Protein: CASGRGGSYNSPLHF.